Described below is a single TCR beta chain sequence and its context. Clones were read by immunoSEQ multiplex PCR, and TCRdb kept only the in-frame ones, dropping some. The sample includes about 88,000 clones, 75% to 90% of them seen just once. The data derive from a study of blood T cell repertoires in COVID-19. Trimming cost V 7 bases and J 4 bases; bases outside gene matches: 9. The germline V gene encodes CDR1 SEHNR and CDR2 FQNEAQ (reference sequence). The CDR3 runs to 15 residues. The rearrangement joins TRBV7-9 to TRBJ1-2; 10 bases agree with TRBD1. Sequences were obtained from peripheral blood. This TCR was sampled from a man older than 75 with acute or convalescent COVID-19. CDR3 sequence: CASNRDRGRSYGYTF. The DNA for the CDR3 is TGTGCCAGCAACCGGGACAGGGGAAGGAGCTATGGCTACACCTTC.